The rows below give T cell receptor beta chains drawn from one sample of a study of blood T cell repertoires in COVID-19. TCRdb's table, derived via immunoSEQ multiplex PCR, lists solely in-frame clones and lacks some. The sample records about 200,000 clones, about 83% being singletons. The source material was peripheral blood. The receptors here all came from a middle-aged woman with active or convalescent COVID-19. The conserved cysteine and the conserved F or W are not part of the CDR3 here.

TRBV3-1/TRBV3-2	TRBJ1-2	ASSQFGGAGSFNYGYT
TRBV5-6	TRBJ1-1	ASSYTRDTEAF
TRBV29-1	TRBJ1-2	SVEDPSRDRYT
TRBV11-2	TRBJ2-3	ASSLIMRDTQY
TRBV19	TRBJ1-5	ASTTGQGGRGGQPQH
TRBV19	TRBJ2-2	ASSGTNTGELF
TRBV18	TRBJ1-1	ASSPTVGSPGVGNTEAF
TRBV5-1	TRBJ1-1	ASNPTGANTEAF
TRBV6-2/TRBV6-3	TRBJ1-1	ASSYTNGESEAF
TRBV6-1	TRBJ1-1	ASSEIRGNTEAF
TRBV6-6	TRBJ2-5	ASRRSAGGLETQY
TRBV18	TRBJ1-1	ASSNRAESAF
TRBV7-2	TRBJ2-5	ASSLAAGGQETQY
TRBV9	TRBJ2-7	ASSVDRGYSYEQY
TRBV11-2	TRBJ1-1	ASSPRGGAPGTEAF
TRBV4-1	TRBJ2-3	ASSQVPSGGTDTQY
TRBV4-3	TRBJ1-3	ASSRTAGTGAINTIY
TRBV13	TRBJ1-2	ASSYGTGTGVNYGYT
TRBV25-1	TRBJ1-5	ASSEGRPGGNSNQPQH
TRBV25-1	TRBJ1-1	ASSEQGARTEAF
TRBV29-1	TRBJ1-5	SALLSSNQPQH
TRBV7-9	TRBJ2-7	ASSKTSASYEQY
TRBV6-2/TRBV6-3	TRBJ1-4	ASSYLAGNEKLF
TRBV6-4	TRBJ1-3	ASSEWVEGNTIY
TRBV9	TRBJ2-4	ASSTRTSGNDIQY
TRBV30	TRBJ1-2	AWSVVQALGGYT
TRBV2	TRBJ1-6	ASSEGQGFNSPLH
TRBV11-3	TRBJ2-7	ASSLGRTYEQY
TRBV9	TRBJ1-2	ASSVVTGNLGYGYT
TRBV24-1	TRBJ2-3	ATSDSGTSGTSTDTQY
TRBV5-1	TRBJ1-1	ASTEYTGNTEAF
TRBV21-1	TRBJ1-1	ASSAWDRGEERNTEAF
TRBV24-1	TRBJ1-2	ATSDSSANYGYT
TRBV24-1	TRBJ2-3	ATSDLNRDRNTDTQY
TRBV30	TRBJ1-2	AWRAANYGYT
TRBV6-5	TRBJ2-5	ASSYSSWQETQY
TRBV7-8	TRBJ1-2	ASSTDGGYGYT
TRBV9	TRBJ2-7	ASSVAQGTTYEQY
TRBV30	TRBJ1-4	AWSVRYRGEEKLF
TRBV27	TRBJ2-7	ASSFTGIEQY
TRBV5-6	TRBJ2-7	ASSLGLGGSYEQY
TRBV5-6	TRBJ2-7	ASSGMTGGEQY
TRBV9	TRBJ2-2	ASSVWLGAGTGELF
TRBV29-1	TRBJ2-1	SVEVGTSGYNEQF
TRBV19	TRBJ1-1	ATSRGYEAF
TRBV10-3	TRBJ1-1	AISESTGWTEAF